A selection of T cell receptor beta chains follows, all from one sample in a study of blood T cell repertoires in COVID-19. Assay: immunoSEQ multiplex PCR; the TCRdb copy retains only in-frame clones and omits some. In the table there are about 160,000 clones, around four fifths of which are singletons. Input material: PBMCs or T cells enriched from blood (not recorded which). Source of these receptors: a woman between 45 and 60 years old who had recovered from COVID-19. The CDR3 runs from the conserved cysteine through the conserved F or W. Each record gives: clone size, V gene, D gene, J gene, CDR3 protein, CDR3 DNA. The D gene is left open where the match is weak. Size is omitted from some rows. Given values are once, few, many or a class for expanded clones.

clone size: NA
V gene: TRBV10-2
D gene: NA
J gene: TRBJ1-6
CDR3 protein: CASRSSYNSPLHF
CDR3 DNA: TGCGCCAGCCGGAGCTCCTATAATTCACCCCTCCACTTT

clone size: once
V gene: TRBV28
D gene: TRBD2
J gene: TRBJ2-1
CDR3 protein: CASSLGTSVGNEQFF
CDR3 DNA: TGTGCCAGCAGTTTAGGGACTAGCGTAGGAAATGAGCAGTTCTTC

clone size: NA
V gene: TRBV6-5
D gene: NA
J gene: TRBJ2-4
CDR3 protein: CASSYGLAKNIQYF
CDR3 DNA: TGTGCCAGCAGTTACGGACTAGCCAAAAACATTCAGTACTTC

clone size: NA
V gene: TRBV9
D gene: NA
J gene: TRBJ1-1
CDR3 protein: CASSVTGSNTEAFF
CDR3 DNA: TGTGCCAGCAGCGTAACAGGTTCGAACACTGAAGCTTTCTTT

clone size: NA
V gene: TRBV9
D gene: NA
J gene: TRBJ1-6
CDR3 protein: CASSVGRDHNSPLHF
CDR3 DNA: TGTGCCAGCAGCGTAGGCAGGGATCATAATTCACCCCTCCACTTT

clone size: NA
V gene: TRBV5-1
D gene: TRBD2
J gene: TRBJ2-1
CDR3 protein: CASSLAAGGTYEQFF
CDR3 DNA: TGCGCCAGCAGCTTGGCAGCGGGAGGGACATATGAGCAGTTCTTC

clone size: NA
V gene: TRBV28
D gene: TRBD1
J gene: TRBJ2-7
CDR3 protein: CASSLGQGTYEQYF
CDR3 DNA: TGTGCCAGCAGTTTGGGACAGGGGACCTACGAGCAGTACTTC

clone size: NA
V gene: TRBV28
D gene: TRBD1
J gene: TRBJ1-5
CDR3 protein: CASSSYRDRGLWGNQPQHF
CDR3 DNA: TGTGCCAGCAGTTCTTACCGGGACAGGGGGCTGTGGGGCAATCAGCCCCAGCATTTT

clone size: NA
V gene: TRBV10-3
D gene: TRBD1
J gene: TRBJ1-6
CDR3 protein: CAAQGDRVNSPLHF
CDR3 DNA: TGTGCCGCCCAGGGAGACAGGGTAAATTCACCCCTCCACTTT

clone size: NA
V gene: TRBV15
D gene: NA
J gene: TRBJ2-7
CDR3 protein: CATSRGAGGDYEQYF
CDR3 DNA: TGTGCCACCAGCAGGGGGGCTGGGGGGGACTACGAGCAGTACTTC

clone size: few
V gene: TRBV6-5
D gene: NA
J gene: TRBJ1-6
CDR3 protein: CASSSRASPLHF
CDR3 DNA: TGTGCCAGCAGCTCTCGAGCTTCACCCCTCCACTTT

clone size: NA
V gene: TRBV6-5
D gene: NA
J gene: TRBJ2-3
CDR3 protein: CASSMAGASTDTQYF
CDR3 DNA: TGTGCCAGCAGTATGGCGGGGGCCAGCACAGATACGCAGTATTTT

clone size: NA
V gene: TRBV19
D gene: TRBD1
J gene: TRBJ1-5
CDR3 protein: CASKRTGENSNQPQHF
CDR3 DNA: TGTGCCAGTAAAAGGACAGGTGAGAATAGCAATCAGCCCCAGCATTTT

clone size: NA
V gene: TRBV2
D gene: NA
J gene: TRBJ2-7
CDR3 protein: CASSEQGRDEQYF
CDR3 DNA: TGTGCCAGTAGTGAGCAGGGGCGCGACGAGCAGTACTTC

clone size: NA
V gene: TRBV7-9
D gene: TRBD2
J gene: TRBJ2-5
CDR3 protein: CASSLAAGGLETQYF
CDR3 DNA: TGTGCCAGCAGCTTAGCAGCGGGGGGGCTGGAGACCCAGTACTTC

clone size: NA
V gene: TRBV15
D gene: NA
J gene: TRBJ1-1
CDR3 protein: CATSRDQMNTEAFF
CDR3 DNA: TGTGCCACCAGCAGAGATCAGATGAACACTGAAGCTTTCTTT

clone size: NA
V gene: TRBV18
D gene: NA
J gene: TRBJ1-5
CDR3 protein: CASSPGGGIGQPQHF
CDR3 DNA: TGTGCCAGCTCACCAGGGGGAGGGATTGGTCAGCCCCAGCATTTT

clone size: NA
V gene: TRBV6-1
D gene: TRBD2
J gene: TRBJ2-1
CDR3 protein: CASSEGIAGFDYSYNEQFF
CDR3 DNA: TGTGCCAGCAGTGAAGGTATAGCGGGTTTCGATTACTCCTACAATGAGCAGTTCTTC

clone size: NA
V gene: TRBV19
D gene: TRBD1
J gene: TRBJ1-4
CDR3 protein: CASRTSGTGVEKLFF
CDR3 DNA: TGTGCCAGTAGAACTTCCGGGACAGGCGTTGAAAAACTGTTTTTT

clone size: NA
V gene: TRBV9
D gene: TRBD1
J gene: TRBJ2-1
CDR3 protein: CASSATGSSYNEQFF
CDR3 DNA: TGTGCCAGCAGCGCGACAGGGAGCTCCTACAATGAGCAGTTCTTC